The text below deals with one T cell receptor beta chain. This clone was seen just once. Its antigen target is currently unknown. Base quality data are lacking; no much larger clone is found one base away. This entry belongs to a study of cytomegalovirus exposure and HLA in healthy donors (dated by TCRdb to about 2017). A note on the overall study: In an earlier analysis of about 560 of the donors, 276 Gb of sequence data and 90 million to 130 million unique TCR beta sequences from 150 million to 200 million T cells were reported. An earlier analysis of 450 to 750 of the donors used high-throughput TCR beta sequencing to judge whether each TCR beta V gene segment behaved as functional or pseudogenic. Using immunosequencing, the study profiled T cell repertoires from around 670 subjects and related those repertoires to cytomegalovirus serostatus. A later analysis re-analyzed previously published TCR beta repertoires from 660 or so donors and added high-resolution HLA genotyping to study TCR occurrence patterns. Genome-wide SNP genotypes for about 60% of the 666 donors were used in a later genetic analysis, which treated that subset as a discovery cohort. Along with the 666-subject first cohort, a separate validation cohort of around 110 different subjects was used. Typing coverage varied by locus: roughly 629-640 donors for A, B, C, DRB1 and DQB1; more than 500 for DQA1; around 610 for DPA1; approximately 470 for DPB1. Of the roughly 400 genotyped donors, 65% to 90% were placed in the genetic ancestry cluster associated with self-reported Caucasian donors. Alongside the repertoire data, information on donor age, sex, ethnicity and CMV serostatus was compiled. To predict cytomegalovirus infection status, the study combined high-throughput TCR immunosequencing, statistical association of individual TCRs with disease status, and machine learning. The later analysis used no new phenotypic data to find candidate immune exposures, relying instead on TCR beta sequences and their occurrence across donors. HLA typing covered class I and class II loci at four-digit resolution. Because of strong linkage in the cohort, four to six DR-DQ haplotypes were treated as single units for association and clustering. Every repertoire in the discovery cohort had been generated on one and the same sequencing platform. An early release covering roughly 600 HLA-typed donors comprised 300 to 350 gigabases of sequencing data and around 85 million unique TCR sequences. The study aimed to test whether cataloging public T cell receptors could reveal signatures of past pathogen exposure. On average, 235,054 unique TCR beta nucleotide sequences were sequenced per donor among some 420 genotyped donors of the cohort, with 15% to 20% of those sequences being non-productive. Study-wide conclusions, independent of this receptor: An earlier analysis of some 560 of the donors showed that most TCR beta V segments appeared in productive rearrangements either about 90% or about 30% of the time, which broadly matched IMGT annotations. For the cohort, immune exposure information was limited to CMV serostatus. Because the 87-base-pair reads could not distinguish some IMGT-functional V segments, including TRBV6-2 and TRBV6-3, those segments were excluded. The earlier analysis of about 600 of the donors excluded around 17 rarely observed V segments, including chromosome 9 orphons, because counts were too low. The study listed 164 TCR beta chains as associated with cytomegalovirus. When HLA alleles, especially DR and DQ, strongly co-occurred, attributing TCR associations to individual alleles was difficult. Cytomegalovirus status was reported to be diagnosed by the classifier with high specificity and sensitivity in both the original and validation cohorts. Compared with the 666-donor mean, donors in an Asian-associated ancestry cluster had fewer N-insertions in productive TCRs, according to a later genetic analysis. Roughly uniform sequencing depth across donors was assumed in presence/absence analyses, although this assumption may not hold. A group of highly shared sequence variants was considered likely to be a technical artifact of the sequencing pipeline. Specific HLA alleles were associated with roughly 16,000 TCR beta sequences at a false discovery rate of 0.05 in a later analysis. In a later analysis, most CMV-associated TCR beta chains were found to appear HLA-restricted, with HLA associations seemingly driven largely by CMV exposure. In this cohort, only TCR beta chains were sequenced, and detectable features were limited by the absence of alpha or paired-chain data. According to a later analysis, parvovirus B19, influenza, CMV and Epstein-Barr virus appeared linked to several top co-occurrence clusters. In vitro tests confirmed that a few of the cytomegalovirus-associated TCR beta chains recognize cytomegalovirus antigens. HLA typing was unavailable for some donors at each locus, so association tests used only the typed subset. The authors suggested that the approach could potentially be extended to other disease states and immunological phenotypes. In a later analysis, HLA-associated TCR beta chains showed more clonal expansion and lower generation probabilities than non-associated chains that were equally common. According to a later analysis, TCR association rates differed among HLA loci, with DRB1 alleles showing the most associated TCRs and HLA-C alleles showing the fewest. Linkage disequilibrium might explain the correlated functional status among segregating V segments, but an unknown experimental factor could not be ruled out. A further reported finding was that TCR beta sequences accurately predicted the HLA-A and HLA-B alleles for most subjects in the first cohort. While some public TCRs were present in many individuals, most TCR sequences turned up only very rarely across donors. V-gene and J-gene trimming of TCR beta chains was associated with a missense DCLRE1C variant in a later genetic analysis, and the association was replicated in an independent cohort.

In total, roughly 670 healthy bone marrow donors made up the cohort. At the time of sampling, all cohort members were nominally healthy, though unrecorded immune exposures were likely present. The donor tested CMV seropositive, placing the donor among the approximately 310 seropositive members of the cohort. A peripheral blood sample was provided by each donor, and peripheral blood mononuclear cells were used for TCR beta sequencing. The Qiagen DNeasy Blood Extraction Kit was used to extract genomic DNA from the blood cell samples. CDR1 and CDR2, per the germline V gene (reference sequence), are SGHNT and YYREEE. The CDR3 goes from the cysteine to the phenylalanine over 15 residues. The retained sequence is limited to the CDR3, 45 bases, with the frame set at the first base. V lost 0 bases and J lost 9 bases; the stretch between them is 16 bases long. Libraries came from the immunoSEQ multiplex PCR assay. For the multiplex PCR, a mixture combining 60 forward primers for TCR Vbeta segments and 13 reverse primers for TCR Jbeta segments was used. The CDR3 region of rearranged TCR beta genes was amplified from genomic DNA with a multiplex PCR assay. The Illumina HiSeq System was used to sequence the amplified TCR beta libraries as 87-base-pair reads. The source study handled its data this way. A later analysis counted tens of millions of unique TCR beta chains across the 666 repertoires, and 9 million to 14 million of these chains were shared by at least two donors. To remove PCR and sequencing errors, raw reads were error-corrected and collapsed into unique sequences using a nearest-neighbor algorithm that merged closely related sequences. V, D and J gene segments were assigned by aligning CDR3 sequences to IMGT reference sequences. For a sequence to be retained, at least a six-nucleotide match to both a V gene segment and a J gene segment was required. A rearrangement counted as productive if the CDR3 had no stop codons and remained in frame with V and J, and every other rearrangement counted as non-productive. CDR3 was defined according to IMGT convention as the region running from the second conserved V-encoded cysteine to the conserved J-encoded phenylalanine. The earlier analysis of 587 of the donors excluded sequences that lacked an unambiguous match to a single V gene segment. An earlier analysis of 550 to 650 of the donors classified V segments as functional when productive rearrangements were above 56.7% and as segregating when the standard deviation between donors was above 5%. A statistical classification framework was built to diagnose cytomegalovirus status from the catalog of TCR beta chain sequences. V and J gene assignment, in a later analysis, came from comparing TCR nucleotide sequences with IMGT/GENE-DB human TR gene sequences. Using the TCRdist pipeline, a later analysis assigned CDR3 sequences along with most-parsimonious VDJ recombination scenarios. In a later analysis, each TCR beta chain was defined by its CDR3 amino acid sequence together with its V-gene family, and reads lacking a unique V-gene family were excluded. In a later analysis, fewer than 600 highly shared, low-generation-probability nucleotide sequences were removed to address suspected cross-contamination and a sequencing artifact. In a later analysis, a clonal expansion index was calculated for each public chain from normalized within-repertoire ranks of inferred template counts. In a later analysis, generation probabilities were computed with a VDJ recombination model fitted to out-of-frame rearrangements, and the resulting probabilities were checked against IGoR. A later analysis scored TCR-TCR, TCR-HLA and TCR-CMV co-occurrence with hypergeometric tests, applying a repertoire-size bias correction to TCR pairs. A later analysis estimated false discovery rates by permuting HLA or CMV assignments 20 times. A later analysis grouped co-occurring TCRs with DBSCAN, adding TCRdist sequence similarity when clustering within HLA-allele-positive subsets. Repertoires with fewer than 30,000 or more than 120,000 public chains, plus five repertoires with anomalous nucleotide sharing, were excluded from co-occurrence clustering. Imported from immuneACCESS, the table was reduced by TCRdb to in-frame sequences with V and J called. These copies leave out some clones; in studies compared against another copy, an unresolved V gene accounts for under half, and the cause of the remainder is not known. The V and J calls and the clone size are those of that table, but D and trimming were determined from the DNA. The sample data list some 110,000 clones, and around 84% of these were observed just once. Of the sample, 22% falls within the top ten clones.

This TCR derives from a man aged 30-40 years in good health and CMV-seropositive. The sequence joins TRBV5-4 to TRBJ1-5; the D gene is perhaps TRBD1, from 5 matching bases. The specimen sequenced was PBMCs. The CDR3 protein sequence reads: CASSLGPGGGTPQHF. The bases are TGTGCCAGCAGCTTGGGGCCCGGGGGGGGTACGCCCCAGCATTTT. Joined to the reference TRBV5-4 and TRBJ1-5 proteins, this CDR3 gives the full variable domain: ETGVTQSPTHLIKTRGQQVTLRCSSQSGHNTVSWYQQALGQGPQFIFQYYREEENGRGNFPPRFSGLQFPNYSSELNVNALELDDSALYLCASSLGPGGGTPQHFGDGTRLSIL.